This T cell receptor beta chain was found in a study of OX40 agonist ivuxolimab in advanced cancers. Across the study: Dose-escalation subjects each had hepatocellular carcinoma, melanoma, renal cell or head and neck cancer.

Assay: immunoSEQ multiplex PCR; the TCRdb copy retains only in-frame clones and omits some. The table records just over 25,000 clones, about 86% of them present only once. V was clipped by 4 bases and J by 4 bases, with 2 bases between them. The CDR3 is made up of 10 amino acids. Germline values: CDR1 MNHNY, CDR2 SVGAGI (reference sequence). Autoimmune disease history or systemic immunosuppression meant exclusion. The source is an adult with an advanced solid tumor such as melanoma, head and neck, liver or kidney cancer. V and J are TRBV6-6 and TRBJ2-7; D uncertain. The source was CD4+ or CD8+ T cells sorted from blood, collected in a trial of the OX40 agonist ivuxolimab. The CDR3 DNA reads as TGTGCCAGCAGTTTATACGAGCAGTACTTC. This encodes CASSLYEQYF.